The source of this T cell receptor beta chain is a study of cytomegalovirus exposure and HLA in healthy donors. The CDR3 contains 15 residues. Germline-derived CDR1 and CDR2 are SGDLS and YYNGEE. Trimming took 4 bases from V and 3 from J; bases not matched to a gene: 7. Generated by immunoSEQ multiplex PCR, the TCRdb table keeps only in-frame clones and is missing some. The sample yields 150,000 to 250,000 clones, 75% to 85% seen once. The source of this sequence is a woman aged 25 to 45 in good health and CMV-seropositive. This sequence joins TRBV9 and TRBJ2-1, with 7 bases matching TRBD2. Material for sequencing was PBMCs. The CDR3 DNA is TGTGCCAGCAGCCCCCTTGGGGGGGACTACAATGAGCAGTTCTTC. Translation gives CASSPLGGDYNEQFF.